Presented here are 24 T cell receptor beta chains from one specimen sequenced in a study of cytomegalovirus exposure and HLA in healthy donors. Primers: 60 Vbeta forward and 13 Jbeta reverse. Libraries were prepared by immunoSEQ multiplex PCR; TCRdb keeps only in-frame clonotypes and omits some of them. The sample shows 150,000 to 200,000 clones, around three quarters of them seen only once. The sample comprised PBMCs. The receptors derive from a woman aged 25-40 years in good health and CMV-seropositive.

This clone was counted a few times. The chain combines TRBV6-1 with TRBJ2-7; D is possibly TRBD1 (6 bases). Germline V lookup: CDR1 MNHNS, CDR2 SASEGT. This CDR3 has 15 residues. The germline V and J ends were trimmed by 7 bases and 7 bases, with 23 bases remaining between them. The DNA for the CDR3 is TGTGCCAGCAAACGCGCCGGACAGTCCAACGCGGAGCAGTACTTC. Translated: CASKRAGQSNAEQYF.

Here the CDR3 DNA reads TGTGCCAGCCGGACCCGAGGGTTCGCTGAAGCTTTCTTT. As protein: CASRTRGFAEAFF. The chain combines TRBV27 with TRBJ1-1, with no clear D. V dropped 8 bases and J dropped 6 bases, with 16 bases sitting between them. The CDR3 loop spans 13 amino acids. Germline V gene lookup returns CDR1 MNHEY and CDR2 SMNVEV (reference sequence).

The chain carries TRBV11-2 and TRBJ2-1; D perhaps matches TRBD1 (6 bases). Germline CDR1 is SGHAT and CDR2 is FQNNGV. Trimming shortened V by 1 base and J by 8 bases, and 21 bases separated the two germline ends. The CDR3 is 17 residues long. This CDR3 reads CASSLVSGARRWDEQFF. The CDR3 DNA reads TGTGCCAGCAGCTTAGTATCAGGGGCGCGTAGGTGGGATGAGCAGTTCTTC.

V is TRBV28 and J is TRBJ1-2; D not resolved. With 3 bases removed from V and 5 bases from J, the gap between germline ends came to 13 bases. The CDR3 is 14 residues long. Germline values: CDR1 MDHEN, CDR2 SYDVKM. CDR3 amino acids: CASSLQHSLYGYTF. As DNA, the CDR3 is TGTGCCAGCAGTTTGCAACACAGCCTGTATGGCTACACCTTC.

The rearrangement joins TRBV9 to TRBJ2-1, with D maybe TRBD2 (6 bases). Trimming stripped 0 bases from V and 2 bases from J, with 12 bases between. This CDR3 has 16 amino acids. CDR1 is SGDLS, CDR2 YYNGEE, per germline. This CDR3 is CASSVGGRLPYNEQFF. CDR3 DNA: TGTGCCAGCAGCGTAGGGGGGAGGTTGCCCTACAATGAGCAGTTCTTC.

The V call is TRBV7-2, the J call TRBJ1-5, with D unresolved. Germline CDR1 reads SGHTA; CDR2 reads FQGNSA. The CDR3 contains 12 residues. V lost 4 bases and J lost 3, with 4 bases in between. The CDR3 is CASSSYNQPQHF. The CDR3 DNA follows: TGTGCCAGCAGCTCTTACAATCAGCCCCAGCATTTT.

In this sample, this clone turned up once. The chain carries TRBV5-8 and TRBJ2-5; 8 nucleotides agree with TRBD1. This CDR3 has 15 amino acids. The germline V gene has CDR1 SGHTS and CDR2 YDEGEE. V trimming: 4 bases; J trimming: 5 bases; junction bases outside the gene matches: 10. The DNA for the CDR3 is TGTGCCAGCAGCGCCGGACAGGGAGGTCTGGAGACCCAGTACTTC. Encoded protein: CASSAGQGGLETQYF. Supplemented by reference TRBV5-8 and TRBJ2-5, the full variable domain reads EAGVTQSPTHLIKTRGQQATLRCSPISGHTSVYWYQQALGLGLQFLLWYDEGEERNRGNFPPRFSGRQFPNYSSELNVNALELEDSALYLCASSAGQGGLETQYFGPGTRLLVL.

V gene TRBV5-1 combines with J gene TRBJ2-6, with 11 bases aligning to TRBD1. The CDR3 totals 18 residues. V lost 3 bases to trimming and J lost 0 bases; unmatched junction nucleotides: 5. Germline CDR1 SGHRS, CDR2 YFSETQ. The CDR3 reads CASSSSGTGGSGANVLTF. In DNA, the CDR3 is TGCGCCAGCAGCTCATCCGGGACAGGGGGCTCTGGGGCCAACGTCCTGACTTTC.

Only one count was recorded for this clone. The chain has TRBV30 and TRBJ1-1, with 9 bases aligning to TRBD1. Germline values: CDR1 GTSNPN, CDR2 SVGIG (reference sequence). The CDR3 loop spans 15 amino acids. Losses at the gene ends were 0 bases for V and 4 bases for J; bases not matched to a gene: 6. Here the CDR3 DNA reads TGTGCCTGGAGTGTCACGACAGGGGGGTTCACTGAAGCTTTCTTT. It encodes CAWSVTTGGFTEAFF.

The chain recombines TRBV29-1 with TRBJ1-1, with 7 bases lining up with TRBD1. Looked up from germline, CDR1 is SQVTM and CDR2 is ANQGSEA. V was clipped by 8 bases and J by 5 bases; unmatched bases: 23. The CDR3 runs 17 residues. The CDR3: CSSQGDLNYPQMTEAFF. CDR3 in DNA: TGCAGCAGTCAGGGGGACCTCAACTACCCTCAAATGACTGAAGCTTTCTTT.

V is TRBV10-3 and J is TRBJ2-3; 8 nucleotides match TRBD1. Germline lookup yields CDR1 ENHRY and CDR2 SYGVKD. This CDR3 is built from 16 residues. V gave up 0 bases and J gave up 6 bases; unmatched junction bases: 8. This CDR3 is CAISESRTGIGDTQYF. The CDR3, as DNA: TGTGCCATCAGTGAGTCGCGGACAGGGATAGGTGATACGCAGTATTTT.

This clone was counted a single time. J is TRBJ1-1 and V is TRBV7-6, with D perhaps TRBD1 (5 bases). This CDR3 comprises 13 residues. V shed 10 bases and J shed 4 bases, with 16 bases lying between them. CDR1 and CDR2 (germline): SGHVS, FNYEAQ. The CDR3 nucleotides are TGTGCCATTACTTCTTTGCAGGGCACTGAAGCTTTCTTT. It specifies CAITSLQGTEAFF.

The chain joins TRBV5-5 to TRBJ2-2; D uncertain. Trimming took off 5 bases at V and 6 bases at J, with 17 bases between the two ends. The CDR3 is 15 amino acids. Germline-derived CDR1 and CDR2 are SGHKS and YYEKEE (reference sequence). CDR3 amino acids: CASSFRVSEAGELFF. CDR3 DNA: TGTGCCAGCAGTTTCAGAGTCTCCGAGGCCGGGGAGCTGTTTTTT.

This chain connects TRBV5-4 to TRBJ2-5; D is undetermined. This CDR3 spans 13 amino acids. Trimming removed 4 bases at V and 5 bases at J, with 12 bases between. CDR1 and CDR2 (germline): SGHNT, YYREEE (reference sequence). In DNA form, the CDR3 reads TGTGCCAGCAGCCCACGAAGCGTCGAGACCCAGTACTTC. Amino acids: CASSPRSVETQYF.

The chain recombines TRBV28 with TRBJ1-2; 7 positions agree with TRBD1. Per the germline V gene, CDR1 is MDHEN and CDR2 is SYDVKM. Trimming took 5 bases from V and 4 from J; bases not matched to a gene: 10. This CDR3 region has 15 residues. This CDR3 is CASSPNRGPLYGYTF. For the CDR3, the DNA is TGTGCCAGCAGTCCGAACAGGGGCCCCCTCTATGGCTACACCTTC.

The CDR3: CASSYGGRGEKLFF. In DNA, the CDR3 is TGTGCCAGCAGTTACGGAGGGAGGGGTGAAAAACTGTTTTTT. The rearrangement joins TRBV6-5 to TRBJ1-4, with a tentative D call TRBD1 (5 bases). The CDR3 has 14 residues. Germline CDR1 is MNHEY and CDR2 is SVGAGI. Trimming pared 2 bases from V and 7 bases from J, leaving 11 bases between.

This clone was found a few times. The CDR3 DNA is TGTGCCAGTAGTATCGGACAGGGGGCGAACGGGGAGCTGTTTTTT. Encoded protein: CASSIGQGANGELFF. This chain connects TRBV19 to TRBJ2-2, with 11 bases matching TRBD1. In germline, CDR1 is LNHDA, CDR2 SQIVND (reference sequence). J lost 7 bases, V lost 3 bases, and 4 bases had no gene match. CDR3 size: 15 residues. The full variable domain, rest sourced from reference TRBV19 and TRBJ2-2, is DGGITQSPKYLFRKEGQNVTLSCEQNLNHDAMYWYRQDPGQGLRLIYYSQIVNDFQKGDIAEGYSVSREKKESFPLTVTSAQKNPTAFYLCASSIGQGANGELFFGEGSRLTVL.

This sequence joins TRBV19 and TRBJ1-1; D possibly corresponds to TRBD1 (6 bases). CDR1 is LNHDA and CDR2 is SQIVND in the germline V gene (reference sequence). This CDR3 has 14 amino acids. V was trimmed by 3 bases and J by 4 bases, leaving 12 bases between them. The CDR3 reads CASSIVGGGTEAFF. The CDR3, as DNA: TGTGCCAGTAGTATCGTAGGGGGGGGCACTGAAGCTTTCTTT.

This clone was observed a single time. The chain uses TRBV10-3 and TRBJ2-7; weak D call: TRBD2 (7 bases). CDR3 length equals 15 residues. Germline assignment: CDR1 ENHRY and CDR2 SYGVKD. V lost 4 bases and J lost 2, with 15 bases in between. The CDR3 is CAISGPEGGAYEQYF. CDR3 DNA sequence: TGTGCCATCAGTGGGCCTGAGGGGGGGGCCTACGAGCAGTACTTC.

V is TRBV2 and J is TRBJ2-7; the D gene is possibly TRBD1 (5 bases). The CDR3 contains 12 residues. V lost 8 bases and J lost 4, with 12 bases in between. Germline V lookup: CDR1 SNHLY, CDR2 FYNNEI. The CDR3 DNA follows: TGTGCCAGCGACAGAGAAGATTACGAGCAGTACTTC. Encoded protein: CASDREDYEQYF.

This chain uses TRBV7-2 with TRBJ1-1; D may be TRBD1 (5 bases). The CDR3 length is 15 residues. Trimming took off 2 bases at V and 4 bases at J, with 14 bases between the two ends. Germline CDR1 and CDR2: SGHTA and FQGNSA. CDR3 residues: CASSLRTRGGTEAFF. CDR3 in DNA: TGTGCCAGCAGCTTAAGGACGCGGGGGGGCACTGAAGCTTTCTTT.

The chain links TRBV30 to TRBJ2-5, with TRBD2 matching 8 bases. The germline V gene has CDR1 GTSNPN and CDR2 SVGIG (reference sequence). V trimming: 5 bases; J trimming: 3 bases; junction bases outside the gene matches: 5. This CDR3 spans 13 amino acids. CDR3 amino acids: CAWGVLAEETQYF. The CDR3 DNA reads TGTGCCTGGGGGGTACTAGCGGAAGAGACCCAGTACTTC.

The rearrangement links TRBV2 to TRBJ1-2; 10 nucleotides align to TRBD1. This CDR3 is 15 amino acids long. V lost 4 bases to trimming and J lost 7 bases; unmatched junction nucleotides: 9. Germline loops: CDR1 SNHLY, CDR2 FYNNEI. CDR3 region: CASSGQGATASGYTF. CDR3 DNA: TGTGCCAGCAGTGGACAGGGGGCAACGGCGAGTGGCTACACCTTC.

The chain couples TRBV7-2 to TRBJ2-7; 7 positions agree with TRBD1. CDR1 SGHTA and CDR2 FQGNSA come from the germline V gene. V trimming: 1 base; J trimming: 6 bases; junction bases outside the gene matches: 9. The CDR3 consists of 15 residues. CDR3 amino acids: CASSLENRGSSEQYF. CDR3 DNA: TGTGCCAGCAGCTTAGAGAACAGGGGATCGTCCGAGCAGTACTTC.